The next 24 T cell receptor beta chains were all read from a single sample in a study of read filtering for tumor transcriptome and immune sequencing. The library was built from about 400 ng RNA with molecular barcoded adaptors for alpha/delta and beta/gamma chains. TCRdb redid the calling of the reads with MiXCR, one entry per CDR3 protein. The sample lists around 33,000 distinct CDR3 sequences; about a fifth were seen once. The sequenced sample was a population of CD138-negative cells sorted from bone marrow. The receptors come from a donor aged 40 or over with multiple myeloma.

The rearrangement uses TRBV15 and TRBJ2-5; D remains unclear. V shed 3 bases and J shed 5 bases, with 7 bases lying between them. Germline loops: CDR1 LNHNV, CDR2 YYDKDF (reference sequence). The CDR3 is 12 residues long. CDR3 in DNA: TGTGCCACCAGCAGTTTATACGAGACCCAGTACTTC. Protein: CATSSLYETQYF.

Details on this clonotype: A read error likely explains this, since a far larger clone differs by one base. The chain carries TRBV6-5 and TRBJ1-6; D is possibly TRBD1 (5 bases). The CDR3 is 14 amino acids. Looked up from germline, CDR1 is MNHEY and CDR2 is SVGAGI. The CDR3 loop is CASSYSAGGTEALF. In DNA form, the CDR3 reads TGTGCCAGCAGTTACTCAGCGGGGGGGACTGAAGCTCTCTTT.

This clonotype has just a few counts. The rearrangement joins TRBV25-1 to TRBJ2-6, with 9 positions matching TRBD1. Trimming took 5 bases from V and 2 from J; bases not matched to a gene: 7. Looked up from germline, CDR1 is MGHDK and CDR2 is SYGVNS. This CDR3 contains 17 residues. The CDR3 region is CASSYGTGQTGANVLTF. In DNA, the CDR3 is TGTGCCAGCAGTTACGGGACAGGGCAGACTGGGGCCAACGTCCTGACTTTC.

This clonotype was observed many times. This rearrangement joins TRBV7-8 to TRBJ1-5; TRBD1 is a possible D gene (5 bases). CDR3 length equals 15 residues. Looked up from germline, CDR1 is SGHVS and CDR2 is FQNEAQ. With 3 bases removed from V and 7 bases from J, the gap between germline ends came to 16 bases. DNA for the CDR3: TGTGCCAGCAGCTTCGGTGGGGGTTCGGGGCAGCCCCAGCATTTT. Protein product: CASSFGGGSGQPQHF.

The gene calls are TRBV6-6 and TRBJ2-7, with TRBD2 identical over 10 bases. The V gene's germline CDR1 is MNHNY and CDR2 SVGAGI (reference sequence). The CDR3 contains 15 residues. J gave up 5 bases and V 5 bases, and 9 bases lay outside the gene matches. The DNA of the CDR3 is TGTGCCAGCAGTCCCCCCAGCGGGAGGGTCCACGAGCAGTACTTC. It is translated as CASSPPSGRVHEQYF.

This clonotype was seen at least ten times. The chain couples TRBV7-9 to TRBJ2-1; unclear D gene. Germline V gene sequence: CDR1 SEHNR, CDR2 FQNEAQ (reference sequence). This CDR3 has 16 amino acids. Trimming took 5 bases from V and 0 from J, leaving 14 bases between them. CDR3 nucleotides: TGTGCCAGCAGCCAACGCCCGTCCCTCTCCTACAATGAGCAGTTCTTC. The encoded protein is CASSQRPSLSYNEQFF.

This clonotype was observed many times. The chain carries TRBV7-9 and TRBJ2-3; tentatively, D is TRBD1 (6 bases). V was pared by 3 bases and J by 5 bases, with 9 bases between. The CDR3 contains 13 residues. Germline V gene sequence: CDR1 SEHNR, CDR2 FQNEAQ (reference sequence). CDR3 in DNA: TGTGCCAGCAGCTTTCTACAGGGAGATACGCAGTATTTT. Amino acids: CASSFLQGDTQYF.

This clonotype was detected many times. The V call is TRBV11-2, the J call TRBJ1-4, with a weak D call TRBD1 (5 bases). This CDR3 region has 14 residues. V dropped 4 bases and J dropped 5 bases, with 11 bases sitting between them. CDR1 is SGHAT and CDR2 is FQNNGV in the germline V gene. In DNA form, the CDR3 reads TGTGCCAGCAGCTCGGCAGGGAGAAATGAAAAACTGTTTTTT. This encodes CASSSAGRNEKLFF.

In its sample, this clonotype was seen many times. The chain joins TRBV29-1 to TRBJ2-1, with D unclear. The CDR3 totals 12 residues. Germline V gene lookup returns CDR1 SQVTM and CDR2 ANQGSEA. V was clipped by 4 bases and J by 2 bases, with 6 bases between them. CDR3 in DNA: TGCAGCGTTGCACAAACCTACAATGAGCAGTTCTTC. Protein sequence: CSVAQTYNEQFF.

This chain joins TRBV6-1 and TRBJ1-4; TRBD1 matches at 10 bases. This CDR3 region has 14 residues. V lost 7 bases, J lost 10 bases, and 9 bases stayed unmatched. Germline CDR1 MNHNS, CDR2 SASEGT. In nucleotides, the CDR3 is TGTGCCAGCACCCTGACAGGGGGCGATGGAAAACTGTTTTTT. Amino acid sequence: CASTLTGGDGKLFF.

This clonotype was picked up many times. The chain combines TRBV19 with TRBJ1-1; D is ambiguous. CDR1 is LNHDA and CDR2 is SQIVND in the germline V gene (reference sequence). V lost 6 bases to trimming and J lost 1 base, with 6 bases between them. This CDR3 contains 12 residues. CDR3 DNA sequence: TGTGCCAGTAGAAGTGGGAACACTGAAGCTTTCTTT. It is translated as CASRSGNTEAFF.

A note on this clonotype: At one boundary the junction diverges from the germline segment, which might be a read error. This chain connects TRBV19 to TRBJ2-1; 9 bases are a match to TRBD2. CDR3 length: 17 amino acids. Germline assignment: CDR1 LNHDA and CDR2 SQIVND (reference sequence). Written as DNA, the CDR3 is TGTGCCTGTAGTATAGGGACTAGCTTGCCCTTCTACTATGATCAGTTCTTC. Amino acid sequence: CACSIGTSLPFYYDQFF.

A few counts support this clonotype. The chain couples TRBV25-1 to TRBJ2-3, with 9 bases that match TRBD1. The V and J ends lost 4 bases and 0 bases, in that order; junction bases with no gene match: 5. The CDR3 spans 16 residues. Germline assignment: CDR1 MGHDK and CDR2 SYGVNS. Written as DNA, the CDR3 is TGTGCCAGCAGTGGAAGTGACAGGGGGAGCACAGATACGCAGTATTTT. Protein: CASSGSDRGSTDTQYF.

The chain combines TRBV5-1 with TRBJ2-3; 9 bases are shared with TRBD2. The CDR3 sequence is 15 residues long. V was clipped by 0 bases and J by 6 bases; unmatched bases: 5. Looked up from germline, CDR1 is SGHRS and CDR2 is YFSETQ. CDR3 amino acids: CASSLALSGSDTQYF. CDR3 nucleotides: TGCGCCAGCAGCTTGGCGCTTAGCGGGAGTGATACGCAGTATTTT.

This clonotype was counted at least ten times. This chain links TRBV29-1 with TRBJ2-3, with D possibly being TRBD1 (5 bases). Trimming removed 3 bases at V and 1 base at J, with 14 bases between. Germline V gene lookup returns CDR1 SQVTM and CDR2 ANQGSEA. The CDR3 contains 15 residues. The CDR3 loop reads CSVDGVGRRTDTQYF. The CDR3 bases are TGCAGCGTTGATGGGGTGGGGCGCCGCACAGATACGCAGTATTTT.

This clonotype was detected ten times or more. The V gene is TRBV27, the J gene TRBJ1-4; D remains unclear. V lost 5 bases to trimming and J lost 7 bases, with 11 bases between them. The CDR3 sequence is 13 residues long. Germline CDR1 MNHEY, CDR2 SMNVEV (reference sequence). The CDR3 spells CASSDGRGEKLFF. DNA of the CDR3: TGTGCCAGCAGTGACGGGCGGGGTGAAAAACTGTTTTTT.

Points on this clonotype: This CDR3 is missing its conserved last phenylalanine or tryptophan, likely due to a read error. The chain is built from TRBV7-9 and TRBJ2-7; D might be TRBD2 (5 bases). This CDR3 is 12 amino acids long. Trimming cost V 6 bases and J 6 bases, with 12 bases left between them. The germline CDR1 and CDR2 sequences are SEHNR and FQNEAQ (reference sequence). For the CDR3, the DNA is TGTGCCAGCAGTGACGGGGAATGCGAGCAGTACTCC. Translating it yields CASSDGECEQYS.

This clonotype was counted a single time. Sequence at one end of the junction differs from germline and may be a read error. The V call is TRBV6-2 or TRBV6-3, the J call TRBJ1-1; D might be TRBD1 (5 bases). Germline CDR1 is MNHEY and CDR2 is SVGEGT. The CDR3 runs to 15 residues. The CDR3 is CASSYWGRVNAEAFF. CDR3 DNA sequence: TGTGCCAGCAGTTATTGGGGACGGGTGAACGCTGAAGCTTTCTTT.

By sample fraction, this clonotype is medium-sized (0.01 to 0.1%). The chain joins TRBV11-1 to TRBJ2-1; 7 bases are shared with TRBD2. The length of the CDR3 is 14 residues. V lost 1 base, J lost 3 bases, and 0 bases stayed unmatched. The germline gives CDR1 SGHAT, CDR2 FQDESV (reference sequence). The CDR3 here is CASSLGGGYNEQFF. CDR3 nucleotides: TGTGCCAGCAGCTTAGGGGGGGGCTACAATGAGCAGTTCTTC.

This clonotype was seen many times. This chain connects TRBV5-1 to TRBJ2-3; the D is unclear. The CDR3 runs to 13 residues. Trimming shortened V by 4 bases and J by 9 bases, and 15 bases separated the two germline ends. Germline CDR1 SGHRS, CDR2 YFSETQ. CDR3 residues: CASSHNMEKTQYF. CDR3 bases: TGCGCCAGCAGCCACAACATGGAGAAGACGCAGTATTTT.

This clonotype was seen repeatedly, ten times or more. The chain combines TRBV10-2 with TRBJ2-7; possibly TRBD2 for D (5 bases). The CDR3 is made up of 12 amino acids. The V and J ends lost 7 bases and 6 bases respectively, with 13 bases between them. Germline assignment: CDR1 WSHSY and CDR2 SAAADI. This CDR3 reads CASTEGPGEQYF. CDR3 DNA sequence: TGCGCCAGCACCGAGGGCCCGGGCGAGCAGTACTTC.

The gene calls are TRBV7-9 and TRBJ2-3, with 11 bases aligning to TRBD2. The length of the CDR3 is 17 residues. Trimming cost V 5 bases and J 3 bases; bases outside gene matches: 10. Germline CDR1 reads SEHNR; CDR2 reads FQNEAQ (reference sequence). CDR3 sequence: CASSPLVAGGVTDTQYF. The CDR3 region has the DNA TGTGCCAGCAGCCCTTTGGTAGCGGGAGGGGTTACAGATACGCAGTATTTT.

The sample holds many counts of this clonotype. The chain uses TRBV19 and TRBJ2-1; maybe TRBD1 (6 bases). The V and J ends lost 7 bases and 8 bases respectively, with 12 bases between them. Germline assignment: CDR1 LNHDA and CDR2 SQIVND (reference sequence). The CDR3 runs 12 residues. The CDR3 is CASNLQGHEQFF. In nucleotides, the CDR3 is TGTGCCAGTAACTTACAGGGCCATGAGCAGTTCTTC.

Worth noting for this clonotype: A far larger clone is one base from this, pointing to a likely read error. The chain carries TRBV6-1 and TRBJ2-7; 7 bases fit TRBD1. Germline-derived CDR1 and CDR2 are MNHNS and SASEGT. The CDR3 sequence is 15 residues long. Here the CDR3 DNA reads TGTGCCAGCAGCCACGGCTGGGGACAGACCTACAAGCAGTACTTC. Its translation is CASSHGWGQTYKQYF.